This T cell receptor (beta chain) was recovered during a study of regulatory T cells. The primer mix had 52 TRBV and 13 TRBJ primers. The data were produced by immunoSEQ multiplex PCR, yet TCRdb's version contains in-frame clones alone and is incomplete. The table shows roughly 32,000 clones, with around nine tenths occurring only once. Autoimmunity was present in every CD3G-deficient patient, worse in two. Patients aged 2 to 39 years had fewer naive T cells. CD4+ T cells were divided by sorting: CD25-high CD127-low Tregs, CD25-low CD127-high conventional cells. Trimming stripped 4 bases from V and 4 bases from J, with 8 bases between. Germline V gene lookup returns CDR1 SGHRS and CDR2 YFSETQ. This CDR3 spans 12 amino acids. Regarding this clone: Its antigen is undetermined.

Study-wide findings and caveats: Skewed V and J usage and few unique V-J pairs marked patient repertoires, most in Tregs. Hydrophobic residues at CDR3 positions 6 and 7 were enriched in conventional CD4+ T cells of CD3G-deficient patients.

The receptor was derived from a person under 35 with CD3G deficiency. V usage is TRBV5-1 and J usage is TRBJ1-2; D is unresolved. Sequences were obtained from conventional CD4+ T cells sorted from blood. The CDR3 coding sequence is TGCGCCAGCAGCCACAGTGGCTATGGCTACACCTTC. Translated: CASSHSGYGYTF.